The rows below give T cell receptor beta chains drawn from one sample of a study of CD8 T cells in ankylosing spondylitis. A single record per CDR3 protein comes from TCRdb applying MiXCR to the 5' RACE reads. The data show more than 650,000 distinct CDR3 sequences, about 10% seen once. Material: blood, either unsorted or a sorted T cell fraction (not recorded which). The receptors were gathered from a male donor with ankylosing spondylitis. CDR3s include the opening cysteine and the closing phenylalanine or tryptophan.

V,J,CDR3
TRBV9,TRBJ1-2,CASSGQAGGYTF
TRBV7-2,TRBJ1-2,CASSLLGQIYGYTF
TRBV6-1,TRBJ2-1,CASTSREGSYEQFF
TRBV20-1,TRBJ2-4,CSAREIRGVNWIQYF
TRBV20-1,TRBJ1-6,CSARGTGGLNSPLHF
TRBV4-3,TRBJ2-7,CASSTGIGTYEQYF
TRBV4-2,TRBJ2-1,CASSRLAGGRNNEQFF
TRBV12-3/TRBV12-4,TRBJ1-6,CASRNHHRGENSPLHF
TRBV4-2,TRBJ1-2,CASSHGWGQEPSSYTF
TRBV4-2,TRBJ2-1,CASSPRGGVSSYNEQFF
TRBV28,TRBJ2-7,CASEPQGGYEQYF
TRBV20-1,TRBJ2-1,CSADPFQRDNNEQFF
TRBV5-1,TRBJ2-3,CASSSARTAATDTQYF
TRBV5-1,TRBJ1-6,CASSFRANNSPLHF